This TCR beta chain was retrieved from a study of T-cell reconstitution after alpha-beta-depleted transplantation in children (dated by TCRdb to the mid-2010s). With regard to the full study: Using TCR repertoire profiling, the study followed T-cell immune reconstitution in a quantitative way in children after TCRalphabeta/CD19-depleted allogeneic hematopoietic cell transplantation. Broad study findings and their caveats: Hyperexpanded clone frequencies declined over subsequent months; after one year, T-cell counts and TCRbeta diversity were mostly attributed to newly produced T cells. The apparently early alphabetaT-cell count recovery about two months after transplant was reportedly dependent on only several hundred rapidly expanded clones derived from non-depleted graft cells. The high TCRbeta diversity at day 60 in some patients was ascribed to recipient T cells and intrathymic progenitors that had survived conditioning.

From the cysteine up to the phenylalanine, the CDR3 has a length of 15 residues. Just CDR3 DNA is preserved here, 45 bases in frame from base 1. V is shortened by 0 bases, J by 10 bases, and the region joining them spans 13 bases. The germline V gene yields MNHEY for CDR1 and SVGAGI for CDR2. Taken with the paper, the label for treatment or condition translates to: allogeneic hematopoietic cell transplantation with graft depleted of TCRalphabeta T cells and CD19 B cells. The transplant recipients were children given TCRalphabeta/CD19-depleted allogeneic hematopoietic cell grafts. The library came from PCR. Sequencing was performed on an Illumina HiSeq 2500. Molecular barcoding was employed in the preparation of TCR libraries, with unique molecular identifiers being used to normalize TCRbeta repertoire quantification. The public reads were reprocessed in TCRdb via fastp at Q25 and MiXCR, keeping in-frame beta chains. Under each unique CDR3 protein, matching rows form one entry showing the most common genes and DNA. The sample contains under 85,000 distinct CDR3 sequences, around 18% of them found a single time. 51% of the sample rests with the top ten.

As concerns this clonotype: What this receptor recognizes is not known. Base qualities are missing; no much larger clone stands one base away.

The starting material was PBMCs, mostly from graft donor cells, obtained 360 days after TCRalphabeta/CD19-depleted stem cell transplant. In this chain, TRBV6-5 is recombined with TRBJ1-6; possibly the D gene is TRBD1, per 5 matching bases. The source of this sequence is a male patient aged 2 to 9 who had a stem cell transplant for acute lymphoblastic leukemia, so the T cells may come from the graft donor. The DNA reads TGTGCCAGCAGTTACTCATGGGGCCCGGGATCACCCCTCCACTTT. Translation gives CASSYSWGPGSPLHF.